This TCR beta chain was sequenced for a study of shared clonotypes between healthy human individuals. As for the study in general: Each donor's CD4 naive and CD4 memory cells filled three plates apiece, CD8 naive two, and CD8 memory one. The study, taken as a whole, reports: Sampling used blood alone; tissue repertoires probably differ.

In the authors' workflow: Filtering differed for immunoSEQ, which gave only junction sequences without quality scores. Repertoires were generated with immunoSEQ multiplex PCR, while TCRdb's copy carries only in-frame clones and drops some. D and trimming come from the DNA, and the V and J calls and clone size come from that table. Here the sample spans roughly 2 million clones, approximately 94% being singletons. Germline V CDR1 and CDR2: MNHEY, SMNVEV (reference sequence). The CDR3 consists of 14 residues. Trimming left V 5 bases short and J 3 bases short, with 13 bases between. For this clone: Its specificity is not known.

Positive CCR7 selection of CD45RO-negative cells yielded the naive CD8 cells, and terminally differentiated effector memory CD45RA+ cells were excluded. Healthy HIV-negative adults with no recent acute infections or vaccinations were recruited as donors. The chain employs TRBV27 and TRBJ1-1; D is undetermined. The sample consisted of naive CD8+ T cells sorted from blood. The receptor was isolated from a man aged 18 to 29 in good health. CDR3 region: CASSLVAGDTEAFF. The CDR3, as DNA: TGTGCCAGCAGTCTGGTGGCGGGAGACACTGAAGCTTTCTTT.